This T cell receptor beta chain was sequenced for a study of shared clonotypes between healthy human individuals. Deep level was the assay's run setting. Sequencing was performed with immunoSEQ multiplex PCR; in TCRdb, only in-frame clones are kept and a portion is missing. The sample contains some 1 million clones, around 76% of which appear only once. About this clone itself: Its antigen is not known.

Study outcomes and limitations: The study found roughly 5.3% of naive CD4 clonotypes shared across a handful of donors. The sole specimen, blood, was sampled, and tissue repertoires likely differ.

Germline CDR1 and CDR2: LNHNV and YYDKDF (reference sequence). Trimming cost V 5 bases and J 5 bases, with 31 bases left between them. There are 19 residues in the CDR3. Material for sequencing was memory CD4+ T cells sorted from blood. Subset specified: CD45RA-negative fraction. The rearrangement uses TRBV15 and TRBJ2-7; no definite D call. This clonotype was sampled from a man between 18 and 29 years old in good health. CDR3 DNA: TGTGCCACCAGCGCCTGGGGTAAATTTGGAGTTTCCCAGCTTGACGAGCAGTACTTC. It yields the protein CATSAWGKFGVSQLDEQYF.